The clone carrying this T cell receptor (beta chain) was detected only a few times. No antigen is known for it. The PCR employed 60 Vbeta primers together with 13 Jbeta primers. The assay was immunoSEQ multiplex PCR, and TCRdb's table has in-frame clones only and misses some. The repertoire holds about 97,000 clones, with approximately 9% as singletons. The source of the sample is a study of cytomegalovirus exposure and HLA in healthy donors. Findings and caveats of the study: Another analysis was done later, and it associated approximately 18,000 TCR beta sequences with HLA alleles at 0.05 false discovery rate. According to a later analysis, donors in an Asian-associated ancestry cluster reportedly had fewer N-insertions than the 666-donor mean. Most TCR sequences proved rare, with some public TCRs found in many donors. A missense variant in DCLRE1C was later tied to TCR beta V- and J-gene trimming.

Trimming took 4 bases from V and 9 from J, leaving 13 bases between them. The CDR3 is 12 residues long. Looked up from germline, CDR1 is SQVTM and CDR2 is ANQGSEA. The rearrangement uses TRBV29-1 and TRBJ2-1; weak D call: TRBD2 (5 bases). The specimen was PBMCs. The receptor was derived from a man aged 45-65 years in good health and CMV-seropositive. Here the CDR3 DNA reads TGCAGCGTTGGAGGGCCCTCCGGTGAGCAGTTCTTC. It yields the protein CSVGGPSGEQFF.